This T cell receptor (beta chain) was sequenced in a study of shared clonotypes between healthy human individuals. As regards this clone: Other DNA sequences in the same sample also yield this CDR3.

Assay used: immunoSEQ multiplex PCR; TCRdb lists only in-frame clones, some missing. In the table there are around 2.1 million clones, about 94% of which are singletons. The CDR3 is made up of 15 amino acids. Germline V gene lookup returns CDR1 MNHNS and CDR2 SASEGT. The V gene lost 3 bases and the J gene lost 0 bases, with 12 bases spanning the gap. This rearrangement joins TRBV6-1 to TRBJ2-7, with D tentatively TRBD1 (5 bases). The sequencing sample was made of naive CD4+ T cells sorted from blood. Noted subset: CD45RA+ positively selected. This TCR came from a man between 18 and 35 years old in good health. The CDR3 sequence is CASSDRTGSSYEQYF. As DNA, the CDR3 is TGTGCCAGCAGTGACCGAACAGGCAGCTCCTACGAGCAGTACTTC.